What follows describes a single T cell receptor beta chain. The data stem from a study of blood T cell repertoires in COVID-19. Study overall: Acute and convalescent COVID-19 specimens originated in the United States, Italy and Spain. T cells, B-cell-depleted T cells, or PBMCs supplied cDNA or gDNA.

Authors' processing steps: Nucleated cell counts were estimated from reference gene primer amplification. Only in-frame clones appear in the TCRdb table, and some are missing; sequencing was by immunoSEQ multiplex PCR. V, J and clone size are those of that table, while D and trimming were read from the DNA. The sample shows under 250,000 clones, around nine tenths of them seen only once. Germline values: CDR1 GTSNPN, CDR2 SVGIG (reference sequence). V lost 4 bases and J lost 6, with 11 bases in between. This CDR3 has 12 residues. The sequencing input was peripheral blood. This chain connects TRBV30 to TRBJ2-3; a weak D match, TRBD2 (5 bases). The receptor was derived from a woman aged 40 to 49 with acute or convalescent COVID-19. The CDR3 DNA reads TGTGCCTGGAAGGCGGGTCCCGATACGCAGTATTTT. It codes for CAWKAGPDTQYF.